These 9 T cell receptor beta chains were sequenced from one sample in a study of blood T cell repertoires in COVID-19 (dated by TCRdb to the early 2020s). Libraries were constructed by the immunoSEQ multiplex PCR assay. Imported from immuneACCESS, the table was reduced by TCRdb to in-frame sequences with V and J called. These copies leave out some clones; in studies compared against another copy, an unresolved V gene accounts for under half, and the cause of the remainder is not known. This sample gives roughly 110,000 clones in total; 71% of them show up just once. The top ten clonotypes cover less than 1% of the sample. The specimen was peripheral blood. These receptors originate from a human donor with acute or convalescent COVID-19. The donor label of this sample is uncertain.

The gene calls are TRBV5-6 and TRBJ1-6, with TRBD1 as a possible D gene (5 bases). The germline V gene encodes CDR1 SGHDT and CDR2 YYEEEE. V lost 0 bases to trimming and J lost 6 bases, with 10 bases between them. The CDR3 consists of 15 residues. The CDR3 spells CASSLGQRINSPLHF. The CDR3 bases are TGTGCCAGCAGCTTGGGACAGAGAATTAATTCACCCCTCCACTTT.

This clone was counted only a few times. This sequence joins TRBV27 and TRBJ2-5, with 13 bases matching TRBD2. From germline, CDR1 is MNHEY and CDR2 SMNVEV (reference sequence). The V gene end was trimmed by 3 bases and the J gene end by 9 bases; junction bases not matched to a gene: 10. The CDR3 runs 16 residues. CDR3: CASSFGTSGARGAQYF. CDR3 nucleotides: TGTGCCAGCAGTTTCGGGACTAGCGGGGCAAGGGGGGCCCAGTACTTC.

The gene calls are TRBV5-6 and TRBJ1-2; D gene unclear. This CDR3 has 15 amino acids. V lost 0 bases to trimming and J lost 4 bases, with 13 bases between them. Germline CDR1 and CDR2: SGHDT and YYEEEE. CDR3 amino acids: CASSLAGRSPYGYTF. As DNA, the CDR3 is TGTGCCAGCAGCTTGGCGGGTCGGAGCCCCTATGGCTACACCTTC.

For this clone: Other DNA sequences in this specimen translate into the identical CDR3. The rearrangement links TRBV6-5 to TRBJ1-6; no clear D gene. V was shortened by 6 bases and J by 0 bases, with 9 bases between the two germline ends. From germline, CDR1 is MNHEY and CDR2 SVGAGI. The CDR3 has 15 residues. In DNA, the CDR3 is TGTGCCAGCAGCCGGACTAGCTCCTATAATTCACCCCTCCACTTT. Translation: CASSRTSSYNSPLHF.

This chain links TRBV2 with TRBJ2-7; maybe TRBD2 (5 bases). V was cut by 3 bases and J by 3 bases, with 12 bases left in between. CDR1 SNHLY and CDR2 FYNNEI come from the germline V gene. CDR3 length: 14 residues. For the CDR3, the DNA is TGTGCCAGCAGTGAGAGGGAGTTTGTCTACGAGCAGTACGTC. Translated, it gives CASSEREFVYEQYV.

The CDR3 nucleotides are TGTGCCAGCAGCCTTCATCGGACTTGGGGTGATACGCAGTATTTT. Translating gives CASSLHRTWGDTQYF. The chain employs TRBV3-1 (or the pseudogene TRBV3-2) and TRBJ2-3; possibly TRBD2 for D (5 bases). Germline loops: CDR1 LGHDT, CDR2 YNNKEL (reference sequence). V was trimmed by 4 bases and J by 6 bases, leaving 17 bases between them. The CDR3 consists of 15 residues.

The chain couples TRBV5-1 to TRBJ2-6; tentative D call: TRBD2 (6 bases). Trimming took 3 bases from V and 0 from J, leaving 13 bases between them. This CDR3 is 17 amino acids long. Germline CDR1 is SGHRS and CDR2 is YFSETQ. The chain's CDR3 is CASSWRDSSSGANVLTF. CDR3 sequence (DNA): TGCGCCAGCAGCTGGCGGGACTCGTCCTCTGGGGCCAACGTCCTGACTTTC.

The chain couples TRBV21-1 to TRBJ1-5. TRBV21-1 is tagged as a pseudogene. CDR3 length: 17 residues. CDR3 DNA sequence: TGTGCCAGCAGCAAAGCTGGGGGGATTGGGATGGGCCAGCCCCAGCATTTT. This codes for CASSKAGGIGMGQPQHF.

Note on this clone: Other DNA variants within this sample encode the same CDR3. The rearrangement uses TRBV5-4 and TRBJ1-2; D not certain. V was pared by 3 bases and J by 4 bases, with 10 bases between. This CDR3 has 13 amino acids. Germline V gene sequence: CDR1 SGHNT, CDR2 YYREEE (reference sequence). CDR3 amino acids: CASSYDRGYGYTF. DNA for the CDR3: TGTGCCAGCAGCTACGACCGAGGCTATGGCTACACCTTC.